This paragraph covers one T cell receptor beta chain sequence. Its cognate antigen has yet to be identified. Per-base quality was not reported, and no clone a single base away is much larger than it. CDR1 and CDR2 are drawn from the germline V gene: SGHRS, YFSETQ. There are 15 amino acids in the CDR3, from cysteine to phenylalanine inclusive. The kept DNA is CDR3 alone, 45 bases in frame from the first base. V is trimmed back by 4 bases and J by 2 bases, and the junction contains 6 bases that no gene match accounts for. These data are taken from a study of long-term antiretroviral therapy in people with HIV (dated by TCRdb to 2021 to 2024). Some background on the complete study: The earliest samples were collected about a decade before the 2015 WHO recommendation for immediate ART, when ART was typically delayed until CD4 counts fell. A retrospective serial study tested whether ART initiation and durable HIV suppression were associated with changes in peripheral blood TRB repertoire composition and diversity. A total of fewer than 200 cryopreserved PBMC samples were contributed to the cohort by 30 adults with confirmed HIV infection, with samples collected serially over a mean of approximately six years (range 1-12). Eleven of the 30 participants with HIV were female. No cross-contamination during QIAcube processing was shown when test extractions of a monoclonal T-cell line were performed alongside 25 to 35 polyclonal samples. Paper-wide results and their limitations: Expanded TRB clones identified before ART initiation dominated the repertoire at all time points, although this dominance fluctuated and declined in many PLHIV after ART. Since PBMC availability was limited, sequencing covered only the TCR beta chain, with no alpha chain pairing. A significant increase in TRB diversity was found to be associated with ART initiation, although TRB diversity was observed to remain significantly below that of transplant donor controls even after long-term ART. Narrower CDR3 length ranges were observed in HIV repertoires than in controls, and an antigen-experienced repertoire with only a slight naive shift after ART was suggested by the network structure. Samples dated from 2004 to 2017, and the ART regimens used may be less effective than current ones. Because pre-ART samples had limited cell numbers, profiling was done on unsorted PBMC rather than on sorted CD4+ and CD8+ T cells. Inferences about post-ART repertoire changes are limited because no data were available on ART adherence, viral resistance or therapy changes.

The immunoSEQ hsTCRB v3.0 assay was used at survey level resolution to sequence the TRB variable region. The targeted TRB sequencing depth was about 35,000-55,000 T-cell genomes per sample. Pooled TRB libraries were sequenced on an Illumina MiSeq with a v3 150-cycle kit. Per the authors' processing: Analysis of repertoires was carried out in R inside a reproducible Nextflow workflow spanning QC, data transformation and analysis. LymphoSeq2, an R package for AIRR-Seq data exploration, was used to implement custom analyses. Several samples that yielded fewer than 5000 total TRB sequences were excluded, so that around 190 HIV repertoires were analyzed. Among the approximately 190 HIV repertoires that were kept, almost 60 were collected before ART initiation and about 130 were collected after ART initiation. Each repertoire was downsampled to 5000 TRB nucleotide sequences, and summary statistics were averaged across 100 downsampling iterations. Only TRB sequences with CDR3 regions of at least seven amino acids were retained for analysis. A Shannon entropy-derived clonality score and the Gini coefficient were used to measure diversity. Repertoire networks linked the top 5000 CDR3 amino acid sequences whenever two sequences differed by an edit distance of one. Antigen specificity groups and MHC restriction were predicted for TRB CDR3 amino acid sequences with GLIPH2. To flag known CMV, EBV, HIV or tissue antigen associations, CDR3 amino acid sequences were matched against VDJdb and McPAS-TCR. Pre-ART, post-ART and control groups were compared with Wilcoxon signed-rank tests and Holm-Bonferroni correction. In TCRdb, the immuneACCESS table is reduced to in-frame sequences with V and J assigned. These tables do not hold every clone; where another copy was compared, an unresolved V gene accounts for under half, and the others remain unexplained. The DNA gave D and trimming, while V, J and clone size come from that table. The sample table records tens of thousands of clones; 85% of these occur just once. The ten biggest clones cover almost 4.5% of the sample.

To be included, a participant needed at least one PBMC sample from before ART initiation plus at least two post-ART samples. Every participant with HIV received treatment in the United States of America. Before DNA extraction, cryopreserved samples of roughly 0.9-11 million PBMC were thawed and then washed. At the time of the earliest PBMC sample for each participant with HIV, ages ranged from roughly 23 to 55 years. PBMC samples from each participant spanned 1-4 timepoints before ART initiation and 2-8 timepoints after ART initiation, with a median of 7 samples. For every participant, serial HIV viral load, CD4+ T-cell count, ART history and demographic data were obtained. Genomic DNA was extracted from unsorted PBMC with a Qiagen kit on a QIAcube, with processing performed in batches of 12 samples.

This TCR derives from a man younger than 30 with HIV. Recombination connected TRBV5-1 to TRBJ2-7, with TRBD1 matching 10 junction bases. Sequenced here: unsorted PBMCs, sampled about 3.4 years after starting antiretroviral therapy. The CDR3 loop reads CASSPTGGTTYEQYF. The DNA is as follows: TGCGCCAGCAGCCCGACAGGGGGCACAACCTACGAGCAGTACTTC.